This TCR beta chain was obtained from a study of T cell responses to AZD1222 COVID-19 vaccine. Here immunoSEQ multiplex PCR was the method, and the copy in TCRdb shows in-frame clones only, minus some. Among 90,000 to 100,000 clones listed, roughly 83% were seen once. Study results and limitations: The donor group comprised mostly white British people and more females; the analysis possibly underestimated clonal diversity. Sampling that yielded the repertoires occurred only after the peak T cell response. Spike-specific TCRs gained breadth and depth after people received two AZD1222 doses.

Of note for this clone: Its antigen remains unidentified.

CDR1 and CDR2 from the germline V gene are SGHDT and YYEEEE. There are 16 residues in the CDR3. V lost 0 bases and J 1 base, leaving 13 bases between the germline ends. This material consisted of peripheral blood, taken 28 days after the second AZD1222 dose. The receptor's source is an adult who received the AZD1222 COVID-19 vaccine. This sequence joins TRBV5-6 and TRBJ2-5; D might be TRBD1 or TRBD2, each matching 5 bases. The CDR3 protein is CASSLGGPPIQETQYF. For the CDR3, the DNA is TGTGCCAGCAGCTTGGGGGGACCGCCGATCCAAGAGACCCAGTACTTC.